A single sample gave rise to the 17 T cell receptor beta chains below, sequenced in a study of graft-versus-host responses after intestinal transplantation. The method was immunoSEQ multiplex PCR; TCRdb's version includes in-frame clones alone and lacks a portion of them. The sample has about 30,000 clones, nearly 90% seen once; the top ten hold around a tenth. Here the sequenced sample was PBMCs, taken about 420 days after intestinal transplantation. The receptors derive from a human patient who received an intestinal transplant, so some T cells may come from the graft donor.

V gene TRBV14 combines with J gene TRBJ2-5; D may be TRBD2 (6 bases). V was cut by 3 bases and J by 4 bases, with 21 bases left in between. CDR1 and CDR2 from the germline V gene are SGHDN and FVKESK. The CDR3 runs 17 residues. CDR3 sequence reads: CASSHTKPGGFGETQYF. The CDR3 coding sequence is TGTGCCAGCAGCCATACTAAGCCTGGGGGGTTTGGAGAGACCCAGTACTTC.

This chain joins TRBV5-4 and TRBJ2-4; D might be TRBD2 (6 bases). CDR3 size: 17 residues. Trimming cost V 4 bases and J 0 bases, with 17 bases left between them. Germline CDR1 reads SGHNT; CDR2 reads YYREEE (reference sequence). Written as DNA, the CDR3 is TGTGCCAGCAGCAAGACCGGGAGCCCGATAGCCAAAAACATTCAGTACTTC. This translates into CASSKTGSPIAKNIQYF.

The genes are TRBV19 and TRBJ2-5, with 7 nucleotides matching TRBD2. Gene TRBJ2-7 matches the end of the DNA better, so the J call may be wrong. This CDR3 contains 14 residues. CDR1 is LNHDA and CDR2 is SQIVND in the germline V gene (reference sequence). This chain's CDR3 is CASSTGGIRGEQYF. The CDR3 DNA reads TGTGCCAGTAGTACGGGAGGAATCCGCGGCGAGCAGTACTTC.

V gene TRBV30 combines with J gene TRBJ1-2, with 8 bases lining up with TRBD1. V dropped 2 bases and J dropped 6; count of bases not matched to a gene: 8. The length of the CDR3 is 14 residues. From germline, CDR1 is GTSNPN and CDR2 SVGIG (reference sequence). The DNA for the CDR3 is TGTGCCTGGAGTCAGGGGGCCGTATATGATGGCTACACCTTC. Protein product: CAWSQGAVYDGYTF. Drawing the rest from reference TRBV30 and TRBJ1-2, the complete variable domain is SQTIHQWPATLVQPVGSPLSLECTVEGTSNPNLYWYRQAAGRGLQLLFYSVGIGQISSEVPQNLSASRPQDRQFILSSKKLLLSDSGFYLCAWSQGAVYDGYTFGSGTRLTVV.

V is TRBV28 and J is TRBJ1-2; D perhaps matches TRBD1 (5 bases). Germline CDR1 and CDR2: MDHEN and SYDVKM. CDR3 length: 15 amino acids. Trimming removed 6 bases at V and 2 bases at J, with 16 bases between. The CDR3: CASRTPPAGNYGYTF. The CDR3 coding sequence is TGTGCCAGCAGGACCCCCCCCGCAGGGAACTATGGCTACACCTTC.

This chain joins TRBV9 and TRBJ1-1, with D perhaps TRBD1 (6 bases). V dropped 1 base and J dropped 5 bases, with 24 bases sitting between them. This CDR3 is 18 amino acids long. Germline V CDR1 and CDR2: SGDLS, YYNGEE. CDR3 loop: CASSVNPGAVRGGTEAFF. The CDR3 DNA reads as TGTGCCAGCAGCGTAAATCCAGGGGCGGTACGAGGAGGGACTGAAGCTTTCTTT.

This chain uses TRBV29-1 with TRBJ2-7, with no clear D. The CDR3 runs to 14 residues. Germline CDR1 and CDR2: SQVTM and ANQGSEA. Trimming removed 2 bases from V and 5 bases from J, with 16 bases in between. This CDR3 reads CSVEIPLRRDEQYF. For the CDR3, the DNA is TGCAGCGTTGAAATCCCCCTGAGAAGGGACGAGCAGTACTTC.

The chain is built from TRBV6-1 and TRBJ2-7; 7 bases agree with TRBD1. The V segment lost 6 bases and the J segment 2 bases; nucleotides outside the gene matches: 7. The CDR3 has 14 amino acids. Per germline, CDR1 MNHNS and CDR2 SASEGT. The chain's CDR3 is CASRPTGRTYEQYF. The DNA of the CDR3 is TGTGCCAGCAGACCGACAGGGAGAACCTACGAGCAGTACTTC.

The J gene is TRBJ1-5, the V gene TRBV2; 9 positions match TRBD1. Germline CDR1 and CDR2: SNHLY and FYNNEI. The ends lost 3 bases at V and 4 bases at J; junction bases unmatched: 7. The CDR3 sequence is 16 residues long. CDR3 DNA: TGTGCCAGCAGTGAGCTTCCGGGACAGGGTAATCAGCCCCAGCATTTT. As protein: CASSELPGQGNQPQHF.

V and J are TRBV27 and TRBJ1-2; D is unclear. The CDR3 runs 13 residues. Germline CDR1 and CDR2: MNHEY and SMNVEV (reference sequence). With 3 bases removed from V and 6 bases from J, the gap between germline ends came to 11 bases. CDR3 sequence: CASSLRATDGYTF. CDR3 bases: TGTGCCAGCAGTTTGCGTGCAACGGATGGCTACACCTTC.

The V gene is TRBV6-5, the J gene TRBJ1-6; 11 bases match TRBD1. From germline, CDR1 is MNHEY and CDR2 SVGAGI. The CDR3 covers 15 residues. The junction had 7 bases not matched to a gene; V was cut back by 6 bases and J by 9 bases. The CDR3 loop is CASRTAGTGGSPLHF. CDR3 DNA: TGTGCCAGCAGGACGGCCGGGACAGGGGGTTCACCCCTCCACTTT.

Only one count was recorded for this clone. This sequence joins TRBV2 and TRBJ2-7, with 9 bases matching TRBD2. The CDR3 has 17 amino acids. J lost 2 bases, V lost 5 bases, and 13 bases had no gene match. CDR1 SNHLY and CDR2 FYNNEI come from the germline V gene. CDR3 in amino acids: CASSPLRGGARAYEQYF. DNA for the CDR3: TGTGCCAGCAGTCCCCTCCGCGGGGGGGCCAGGGCCTACGAGCAGTACTTC. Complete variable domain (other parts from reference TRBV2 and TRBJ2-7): EPEVTQTPSHQVTQMGQEVILRCVPISNHLYFYWYRQILGQKVEFLVSFYNNEISEKSEIFDDQFSVERPDGSNFTLKIRSTKLEDSAMYFCASSPLRGGARAYEQYFGPGTRLTVT.

The CDR3 spells CASNRWGREGTGELFF. CDR3 coding DNA: TGCGCCAGCAACCGTTGGGGCAGGGAGGGCACCGGGGAGCTGTTTTTT. The chain links TRBV5-1 to TRBJ2-2; TRBD2 aligns across 7 bases. The V and J ends lost 6 bases and 4 bases, in that order; junction bases with no gene match: 12. The germline V gene encodes CDR1 SGHRS and CDR2 YFSETQ. CDR3 length: 16 residues. The complete variable domain, with remaining parts taken from reference TRBV5-1 and TRBJ2-2, reads KAGVTQTPRYLIKTRGQQVTLSCSPISGHRSVSWYQQTPGQGLQFLFEYFSETQRNKGNFPGRFSGRQFSNSRSEMNVSTLELGDSALYLCASNRWGREGTGELFFGEGSRLTVL.

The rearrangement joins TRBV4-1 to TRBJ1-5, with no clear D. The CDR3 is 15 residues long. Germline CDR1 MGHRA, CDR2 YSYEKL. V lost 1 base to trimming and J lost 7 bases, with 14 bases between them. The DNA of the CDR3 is TGCGCCAGCAGCCAAGTGCTTGGAAGGGAACAGCCCCAGCATTTT. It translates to CASSQVLGREQPQHF.

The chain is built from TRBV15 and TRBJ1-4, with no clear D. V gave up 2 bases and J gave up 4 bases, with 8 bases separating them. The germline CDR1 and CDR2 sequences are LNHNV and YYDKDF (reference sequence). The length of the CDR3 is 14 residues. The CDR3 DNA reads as TGTGCCACCAGCAGAAAACCTCTTAATGAAAAACTGTTTTTT. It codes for CATSRKPLNEKLFF.

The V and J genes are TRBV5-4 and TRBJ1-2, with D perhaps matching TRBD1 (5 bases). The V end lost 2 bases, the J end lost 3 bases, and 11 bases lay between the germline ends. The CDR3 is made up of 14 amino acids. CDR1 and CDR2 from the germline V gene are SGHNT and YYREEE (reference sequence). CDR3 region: CASSFGGADYGYTF. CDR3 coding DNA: TGTGCCAGCAGCTTTGGAGGGGCAGACTATGGCTACACCTTC.

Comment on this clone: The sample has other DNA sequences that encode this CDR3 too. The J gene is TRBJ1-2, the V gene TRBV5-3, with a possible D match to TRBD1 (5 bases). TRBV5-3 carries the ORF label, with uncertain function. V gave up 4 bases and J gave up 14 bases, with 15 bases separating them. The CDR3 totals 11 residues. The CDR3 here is CARSPRVWGTF. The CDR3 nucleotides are TGTGCCAGAAGCCCTCGGGTATGGGGGACCTTC.